This T cell receptor (beta chain) was recovered during a study of T cell responses to AZD1222 COVID-19 vaccine. General study points: Every sample of the repertoires postdated the peak T cell response.

A remark on this clone: Its antigen is unknown.

The CDR3 sequence is 15 residues long. Unmatched junction bases numbered 5, after V lost 2 bases and J lost 5 bases. Germline loops: CDR1 MNHNY, CDR2 SVGAGI (reference sequence). Assay used: immunoSEQ multiplex PCR; TCRdb lists only in-frame clones, some missing. The table has 160,000 or so clones, approximately 94% seen once. This chain joins TRBV6-6 and TRBJ2-3; 9 bases line up with TRBD1. This TCR was sampled from an adult who received the AZD1222 COVID-19 vaccine. The sample consisted of peripheral blood, taken 28 days after the second AZD1222 dose. In DNA, the CDR3 is TGTGCCAGCAGTTACCAACAGGGGGCAAAAGATACGCAGTATTTT. It encodes CASSYQQGAKDTQYF.